Below, 24 T cell receptor beta chains from the same sample are listed, as sequenced in a study of cytomegalovirus exposure and HLA in healthy donors. Repertoires were generated with immunoSEQ multiplex PCR, while TCRdb's copy carries only in-frame clones and drops some. The data contain some 170,000 clones, 86% of them seen just once; the ten biggest clones take up roughly 6%. The sequencing sample was made of PBMCs. The origin of the receptors is a woman between 25 and 40 years old in good health and CMV-seronegative.

The V call is TRBV6-5, the J call TRBJ1-2; a weak D match, TRBD1 (5 bases). V dropped 2 bases and J dropped 1 base, with 8 bases sitting between them. The CDR3 is 14 residues long. Germline V gene lookup returns CDR1 MNHEY and CDR2 SVGAGI. CDR3 protein: CASSYGGGNYGYTF. CDR3 DNA: TGTGCCAGCAGTTACGGTGGGGGTAACTATGGCTACACCTTC.

The genes are TRBV7-3 and TRBJ2-2; TRBD2 agrees at 10 bases. The CDR3 sequence is 16 residues long. Germline values: CDR1 SGHTA, CDR2 FQGTGA. The J segment lost 1 base and the V segment lost 5 bases, leaving 4 bases of the junction unmatched. The CDR3 region is CASSPTSGVNTGELFF. CDR3 DNA sequence: TGTGCCAGCAGCCCTACTAGCGGGGTGAACACCGGGGAGCTGTTTTTT. The variable domain in full, completed from reference TRBV7-3 and TRBJ2-2, reads GAGVSQTPSNKVTEKGKYVELRCDPISGHTALYWYRQSLGQGPEFLIYFQGTGAADDSGLPNDRFFAVRPEGSVSTLKIQRTERGDSAVYLCASSPTSGVNTGELFFGEGSRLTVL.

The chain combines TRBV20-1 with TRBJ2-7; a possible D gene is TRBD1 (6 bases). From germline, CDR1 is DFQATT and CDR2 SNEGSKA (reference sequence). This CDR3 contains 11 residues. Trimming left V 5 bases short and J 9 bases short, with 14 bases between. The CDR3 nucleotides are TGCAGTGCTCATCAGGGGATAGTGCAGTACTTC. This sequence encodes CSAHQGIVQYF.

V is TRBV7-2 and J is TRBJ2-7; D not certain. Trimming shortened V by 4 bases and J by 7 bases, and 11 bases separated the two germline ends. The CDR3 loop spans 12 amino acids. Per the germline V gene, CDR1 is SGHTA and CDR2 is FQGNSA. This chain's CDR3 is CASSWTPFEQYF. CDR3 DNA: TGTGCCAGCAGCTGGACCCCTTTTGAGCAGTACTTC.

J is TRBJ2-7 and V is TRBV7-8; 7 nucleotides align to TRBD1. With 5 bases clipped from V and 6 bases from J, the junction kept 7 bases outside the gene matches. From germline, CDR1 is SGHVS and CDR2 FQNEAQ. The CDR3 is made up of 13 amino acids. In DNA form, the CDR3 reads TGTGCCAGCAGCCCTGACAGGGTAGGCGAGCAGTACTTC. Its protein product is CASSPDRVGEQYF.

The CDR3 loop reads CATNRGKGSYNSPLHF. Here the CDR3 DNA reads TGTGCCACCAACCGGGGAAAAGGGTCCTATAATTCACCCCTCCACTTT. V and J are TRBV2 and TRBJ1-6; D not certain. This CDR3 comprises 16 residues. V was pared by 10 bases and J by 1 base, with 17 bases between. CDR1 and CDR2 (germline): SNHLY, FYNNEI.

V gene TRBV9 combines with J gene TRBJ2-3; D gene uncertain. Trimming cost V 4 bases and J 4 bases, with 19 bases left between them. Germline CDR1 SGDLS, CDR2 YYNGEE. The CDR3 has 16 amino acids. DNA of the CDR3: TGTGCCAGCAGCTTACCCCCCCAAGAAGTGGCAGATACGCAGTATTTT. It specifies CASSLPPQEVADTQYF.

The chain links TRBV7-6 to TRBJ2-7; tentative D call: TRBD1 (6 bases). The germline gives CDR1 SGHVS, CDR2 FNYEAQ. The V gene lost 4 bases and the J gene lost 5 bases, with 15 bases spanning the gap. CDR3 length equals 14 residues. The CDR3 is CASSSPGHLDEQYF. The CDR3 region has the DNA TGTGCCAGCAGCTCCCCGGGACATCTCGACGAGCAGTACTTC. The whole variable domain, filled in from reference TRBV7-6 and TRBJ2-7, reads GAGVSQSPRYKVTKRGQDVALRCDPISGHVSLYWYRQALGQGPEFLTYFNYEAQQDKSGLPNDRFSAERPEGSISTLTIQRTEQRDSAMYRCASSSPGHLDEQYFGPGTRLTVT.

This clone was observed a handful of times. J is TRBJ1-1 and V is TRBV7-3; 8 bases align to TRBD1. V dropped 5 bases and J dropped 0; count of bases not matched to a gene: 5. Germline assignment: CDR1 SGHTA and CDR2 FQGTGA. This CDR3 spans 15 amino acids. DNA of the CDR3: TGTGCCAGCAGCCTCACAGGGGGAGTGAACACTGAAGCTTTCTTT. Amino acids: CASSLTGGVNTEAFF.

The gene calls are TRBV6-5 and TRBJ2-2; D possibly matches TRBD1 or TRBD2 (5 bases each). CDR3 size: 14 residues. Germline assignment: CDR1 MNHEY and CDR2 SVGAGI. Trimming took off 5 bases at V and 3 bases at J, with 10 bases between the two ends. The CDR3 loop reads CASSDGTDTGELFF. CDR3 DNA sequence: TGTGCCAGCAGTGACGGGACGGACACCGGGGAGCTGTTTTTT.

As to this clone: Other DNA sequences within the sample encode an identical CDR3. The chain joins TRBV5-1 to TRBJ2-7; 12 bases are a match to TRBD1. Losses at the gene ends were 4 bases for V and 4 bases for J; bases not matched to a gene: 6. CDR1 SGHRS and CDR2 YFSETQ come from the germline V gene. The CDR3 has 15 residues. The CDR3, as DNA: TGCGCCAGCAGCCTAGGGACAGGGGGCTCTTACGAGCAGTACTTC. It encodes CASSLGTGGSYEQYF.

The chain uses TRBV6-5 and TRBJ1-4, with D hard to call. Trimming pared 4 bases from V and 4 bases from J, leaving 10 bases between. The germline gives CDR1 MNHEY, CDR2 SVGAGI. This CDR3 comprises 14 residues. The CDR3 here is CASSSGNLNEKLFF. The CDR3 nucleotides read TGTGCCAGCAGTTCCGGGAACCTTAATGAAAAACTGTTTTTT.

This clone appeared a single time. The identical CDR3 is also encoded by other nucleotide sequences in the sample. This chain joins TRBV28 and TRBJ2-7, with 9 bases aligning to TRBD2. Losses at the gene ends were 2 bases for V and 2 bases for J; bases not matched to a gene: 1. The CDR3 runs 14 residues. CDR1 is MDHEN and CDR2 is SYDVKM in the germline V gene. DNA of the CDR3: TGTGCCAGCAGTTTAAGCGGGGGGACCTACGAGCAGTACTTC. Its translation is CASSLSGGTYEQYF.

The chain joins TRBV4-3 to TRBJ2-3, with a weak D call TRBD1 (7 bases). From germline, CDR1 is LGHNA and CDR2 YSLEER. Trimming removed 0 bases at V and 4 bases at J, with 26 bases between. This CDR3 comprises 20 residues. The CDR3 loop is CASSQDGAGDRAGWADTQYF. The CDR3 DNA sequence: TGCGCCAGCAGCCAAGATGGCGCGGGTGACAGGGCGGGGTGGGCAGATACGCAGTATTTT.

The V gene is TRBV27, the J gene TRBJ2-7, with 7 nucleotides matching TRBD2. The germline CDR1 and CDR2 sequences are MNHEY and SMNVEV (reference sequence). Trimming at V came to 6 bases and at J to 0 bases, leaving 5 bases not matched to a gene. CDR3 length equals 14 residues. CDR3 amino acids: CASRGAGSSYEQYF. The CDR3 bases are TGTGCCAGCAGAGGAGCGGGATCCTCCTACGAGCAGTACTTC.

A note on this clone: A junction end diverges from the germline sequence, so it may reflect a read error. Here the CDR3 reads CATSLAGGPNEQFF. The CDR3, as DNA: TGTGCCACTAGTTTGGCGGGAGGGCCCAATGAGCAGTTCTTC. The chain has TRBV19 and TRBJ2-1; 9 nucleotides agree with TRBD2. Germline lookup yields CDR1 LNHDA and CDR2 SQIVND (reference sequence). The CDR3 runs 14 residues.

This chain joins TRBV9 and TRBJ2-5; 8 bases line up with TRBD1. CDR3 length equals 16 residues. V was pared by 4 bases and J by 3 bases, with 11 bases of the junction left unmatched. CDR1 and CDR2 from the germline V gene are SGDLS and YYNGEE. The CDR3 here is CASSPGTGLGKETQYF. As DNA, the CDR3 is TGTGCCAGCAGCCCAGGGACAGGACTGGGAAAAGAGACCCAGTACTTC.

This clone occurred once. The rearrangement joins TRBV5-6 to TRBJ1-2; TRBD1 is a possible D gene (6 bases). The ends were cut back, 6 bases at V and 3 bases at J, with 9 bases in the middle. This CDR3 is built from 12 residues. CDR1 and CDR2 (germline): SGHDT, YYEEEE. The CDR3 region has the DNA TGTGCCAGCACTAGGGGGGACTATGGCTACACCTTC. It translates to CASTRGDYGYTF. Supplemented by reference TRBV5-6 and TRBJ1-2, the full variable domain reads DAGVTQSPTHLIKTRGQQVTLRCSPKSGHDTVSWYQQALGQGPQFIFQYYEEEERQRGNFPDRFSGHQFPNYSSELNVNALLLGDSALYLCASTRGDYGYTFGSGTRLTVV.

V gene TRBV7-6 combines with J gene TRBJ2-7; 10 bases fit TRBD1. The CDR3 runs 17 residues. CDR1 and CDR2 from the germline V gene are SGHVS and FNYEAQ. V shed 4 bases and J 2 bases; nucleotides not matched to a gene: 11. CDR3 residues: CASSSLYRDRGAYEQYF. The CDR3 DNA reads TGTGCCAGCAGCTCGTTATACCGGGACAGGGGAGCCTACGAGCAGTACTTC.

This chain links TRBV1 with TRBJ1-1. TRBV1 is noted as a pseudogene. The CDR3 has 18 residues. The CDR3 coding sequence is TGCACCAGCAGCCAACCAGGGGGGGCAGGGGCCCTGAACACTGAAGCTTTCTTT. Amino acid sequence: CTSSQPGGAGALNTEAFF.

This chain joins TRBV7-9 and TRBJ2-7; possible D gene TRBD1, 5 bases. The germline V gene has CDR1 SEHNR and CDR2 FQNEAQ (reference sequence). The CDR3 is 16 residues long. V was cut by 2 bases and J by 5 bases, with 19 bases left in between. Written as DNA, the CDR3 is TGTGCCAGCAGCTTACATCCGCAGGGAATTCCCCACGAGCAGTACTTC. This encodes CASSLHPQGIPHEQYF.

The gene calls are TRBV11-2 and TRBJ1-2; 9 bases are a match to TRBD1. The CDR3 is 15 residues long. V trimming: 5 bases; J trimming: 7 bases; junction bases outside the gene matches: 11. Germline V gene lookup returns CDR1 SGHAT and CDR2 FQNNGV. The DNA for the CDR3 is TGTGCCAGCAGCCCAGTGATGGACAGGGGTCTTGGCTACACCTTC. Its protein product is CASSPVMDRGLGYTF.

The chain combines TRBV2 with TRBJ1-1; no firm D call. The germline V and J ends were trimmed by 5 bases and 0 bases, with 10 bases remaining between them. In germline, CDR1 is SNHLY, CDR2 FYNNEI. The CDR3 has 14 residues. CDR3 DNA sequence: TGTGCCAGCAGTCTATTGCTCATGAACACTGAAGCTTTCTTT. Protein product: CASSLLLMNTEAFF.

This sequence joins TRBV6-5 and TRBJ2-1, with D perhaps matching TRBD1 (5 bases). V lost 0 bases and J lost 7, with 13 bases in between. There are 15 residues in the CDR3. In germline, CDR1 is MNHEY, CDR2 SVGAGI. Here the CDR3 reads CASSYSSGAMNEQFF. CDR3 nucleotide sequence: TGTGCCAGCAGTTACTCGAGTGGGGCTATGAATGAGCAGTTCTTC.